This T cell receptor beta chain was captured by sequencing in a study of blood T cell repertoires in COVID-19. As for the study in general: T cells, B-cell-depleted T cells, or PBMCs supplied cDNA or gDNA.

The CDR3 sequence is 15 residues long. V was clipped by 2 bases and J by 3 bases, with 14 bases between them. The germline V gene encodes CDR1 SGHTA and CDR2 FQGNSA. TCRdb keeps only in-frame clones here, not all; method: immunoSEQ multiplex PCR. The sample carries around 170,000 clones, 70% to 85% recorded once. Cohorts were based on clinical histories the participants reported. Only a few counts were recorded for this clone. V gene TRBV7-2 combines with J gene TRBJ2-7; D is possibly TRBD1 (5 bases). This sequence was found in a man in his forties or fifties who had recovered from COVID-19. Sequenced input: PBMCs or T cells enriched from blood (not recorded which). The DNA of the CDR3 is TGTGCCAGCAGCTTATACCTGGACACTTACTACGAGCAGTACTTC. Translation: CASSLYLDTYYEQYF.